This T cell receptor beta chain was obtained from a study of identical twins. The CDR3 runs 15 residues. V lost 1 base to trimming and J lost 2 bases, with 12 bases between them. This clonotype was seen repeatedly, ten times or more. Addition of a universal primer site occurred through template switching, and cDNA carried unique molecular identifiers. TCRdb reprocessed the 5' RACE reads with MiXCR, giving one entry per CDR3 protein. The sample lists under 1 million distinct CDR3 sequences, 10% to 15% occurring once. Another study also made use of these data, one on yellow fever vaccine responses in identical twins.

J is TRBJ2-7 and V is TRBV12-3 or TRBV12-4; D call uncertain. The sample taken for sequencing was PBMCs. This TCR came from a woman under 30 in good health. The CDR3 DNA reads TGTGCCAGCAGTTTAGAGCCTGTGGGGACCTACGAGCAGTACTTC. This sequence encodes CASSLEPVGTYEQYF.